These T cell receptor beta chains were read from a single sample in a study of blood T cell repertoires in COVID-19. Here immunoSEQ multiplex PCR was the method, and the copy in TCRdb shows in-frame clones only, minus some. In the table there are about 100,000 clones, 90% of which are singletons. Sequenced sample: peripheral blood. Receptors originate from a human donor with active COVID-19. The donor label of this sample is uncertain. The CDR3 runs from the conserved cysteine through the conserved F or W. D genes are given only for firm matches. Size tells how often a clone was seen (once, few, many) or the class of an expanded clone, and some rows leave it out.

>-|TRBJ2-3|few|TRBV7-2
CASSLYTDTQYF
TGTGCCAGCAGCCTATACACAGATACGCAGTATTTT
>TRBD1|TRBJ1-1|few|TRBV20-1
CSASDRERAFF
TGCAGTGCTTCGGACAGGGAGAGGGCTTTCTTT
>TRBD1|TRBJ2-2|-|TRBV19
CASNDRGNTGELFF
TGTGCCAGTAATGACAGGGGCAACACCGGGGAGCTGTTTTTT
>-|TRBJ1-2|-|TRBV28
CASRQSSGLTF
TGTGCCAGCAGACAATCATCAGGACTTACCTTC
>-|TRBJ2-3|-|TRBV25-1
CASSEGIGATDTQYF
TGTGCCAGCAGTGAAGGTATTGGAGCCACAGATACGCAGTATTTT
>TRBD1|TRBJ1-2|-|TRBV7-2
CASSWTGSNYGYTF
TGTGCCAGCAGCTGGACAGGGTCGAACTATGGCTACACCTTC
>TRBD1|TRBJ1-1|-|TRBV5-1
CASSFVPGQGGGNTEAFF
TGCGCCAGCAGCTTCGTCCCGGGACAGGGCGGGGGGAACACTGAAGCTTTCTTT
>-|TRBJ2-7|-|TRBV27
CASSSSGSYEQYF
TGTGCCAGCAGTTCGTCCGGCTCCTACGAGCAGTACTTC
>TRBD2|TRBJ2-1|-|TRBV11-2
CASSFRETSGAYNEQFF
TGTGCCAGCAGCTTCCGGGAGACTAGCGGGGCTTACAATGAGCAGTTCTTC
>-|TRBJ1-6|-|TRBV6-5
CASSYGQNSPLHF
TGTGCCAGCAGTTATGGTCAGAATTCACCCCTCCACTTT
>-|TRBJ1-5|-|TRBV6-1
CASSEGRYSGSNQPQHF
TGTGCCAGCAGTGAAGGCCGCTATTCAGGGAGCAATCAGCCCCAGCATTTT
>-|TRBJ1-1|-|TRBV29-1
CSVGRVAMNTEAFF
TGCAGCGTTGGCCGGGTGGCGATGAACACTGAAGCTTTCTTT
>TRBD2|TRBJ2-3|-|TRBV6-2/TRBV6-3
CASSYPAGGATDTQYF
TGTGCCAGCAGTTACCCGGCCGGGGGGGCCACAGATACGCAGTATTTT
>-|TRBJ2-3|-|TRBV6-6
CASSYSSGPDTDTQYF
TGTGCCAGCAGTTACTCGTCAGGTCCCGACACAGATACGCAGTATTTT
>TRBD1|TRBJ1-5|-|TRBV4-3
CASSQGTGGDQPQHF
TGCGCCAGCAGCCAAGGCACAGGGGGAGACCAGCCCCAGCATTTT
>-|TRBJ1-2|-|TRBV10-3
CAISESKGVGYTF
TGTGCCATCAGTGAGTCGAAAGGGGTTGGCTACACCTTC